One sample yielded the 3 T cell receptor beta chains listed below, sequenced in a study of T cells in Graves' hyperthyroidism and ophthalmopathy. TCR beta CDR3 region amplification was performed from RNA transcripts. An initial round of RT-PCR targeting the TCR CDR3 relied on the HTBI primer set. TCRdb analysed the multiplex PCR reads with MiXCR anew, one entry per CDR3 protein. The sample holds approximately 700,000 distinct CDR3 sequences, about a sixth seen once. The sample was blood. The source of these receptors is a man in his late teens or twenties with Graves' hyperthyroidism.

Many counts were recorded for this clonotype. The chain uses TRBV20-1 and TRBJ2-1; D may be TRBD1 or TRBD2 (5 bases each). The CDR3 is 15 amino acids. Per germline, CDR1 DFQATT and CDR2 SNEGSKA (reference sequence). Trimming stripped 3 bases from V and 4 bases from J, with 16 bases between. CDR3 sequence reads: CSARGRQLRYNEQFF. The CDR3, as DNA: TGCAGTGCTAGGGGACGGCAGCTCAGGTACAATGAGCAGTTCTTC.

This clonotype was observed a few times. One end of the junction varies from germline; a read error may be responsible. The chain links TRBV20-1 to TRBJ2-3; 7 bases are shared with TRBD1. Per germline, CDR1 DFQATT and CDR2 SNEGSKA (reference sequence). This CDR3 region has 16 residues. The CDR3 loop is CSAREGTARDTDTRYF. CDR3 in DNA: TGCAGTGCTAGAGAAGGGACAGCCCGGGACACAGATACGCGGTATTTT.

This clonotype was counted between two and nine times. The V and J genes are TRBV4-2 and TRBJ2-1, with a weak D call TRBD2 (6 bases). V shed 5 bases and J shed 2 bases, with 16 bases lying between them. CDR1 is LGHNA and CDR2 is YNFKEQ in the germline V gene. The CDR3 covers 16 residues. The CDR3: CASSSWAAGTYNEQFF. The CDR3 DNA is TGTGCCAGCAGCTCCTGGGCTGCGGGGACCTACAATGAGCAGTTCTTC.